This T cell receptor beta chain comes out of a study of T-cell memory formation after mild COVID-19. Study results and limitations: Clones that shrank (day 15 to 85) were balanced CD4/CD8, whereas later expanders leaned CD4+. Researchers found some responding clones in pre-infection memory, a sign that cross-reactive memory joined.

V was shortened by 9 bases and J by 8 bases, with 14 bases between the two germline ends. Per germline, CDR1 SEHNR and CDR2 FQNEAQ (reference sequence). The CDR3 consists of 12 residues. As for this clonotype: Its antigen is as yet unknown.

Using its own MiXCR run on the 5' RACE reads, TCRdb lists one record per CDR3 protein. The table includes 300,000 to 400,000 distinct CDR3 sequences, around 15% detected once. The chain combines TRBV7-9 with TRBJ1-5; unclear D gene. Sequencing used PBMCs or a T cell subset sorted from them (not recorded which). The clonotype was recovered from a man aged 18 to 35 who had mild COVID-19 (a few samples of this study predate the infection). Cell type and time point are not known. CDR3 nucleotide sequence: TGTGCCAGTAGCCGGTGGCAGGAGCCCCAGCATTTT. This encodes CASSRWQEPQHF.